This TCR beta chain was retrieved from a study of human T cells and chemical hapten exposure. Notes on the study in general: Significantly more large CDR3 similarity clusters were formed by expanded TCRs than by controls. Unchanged with DPC sensitization were TCRs above 1 in 1000 frequency.

Note on this clonotype: Its cognate antigen is unknown.

Time point meaning: pre-sensitization, week 0. As for treatment: therapeutic diphenylcyclopropenone sensitization with weekly scalp DPC. It was from unfractionated whole blood that total RNA was extracted. Per germline, CDR1 MNHEY and CDR2 SVGAGI. CDR3 length: 15 amino acids. Trimming at V came to 6 bases and at J to 6 bases, leaving 9 bases not matched to a gene. TCRdb ran MiXCR on the RACE reads and lists one entry per CDR3 protein. The sample lists 85,000 to 100,000 distinct CDR3 sequences; 9.5% to 14% were seen once. This TCR derives from a woman aged 60-70 years with alopecia areata. Some clones in this sample may be carry-over from other donors' samples. The material was whole blood, obtained in connection with sensitization to the hapten diphenylcyclopropenone (DPC). The chain has TRBV6-5 and TRBJ2-3, with 10 bases lining up with TRBD2. CDR3 nucleotides: TGTGCCAGCAGCGAAACTAGCGGGGTCAGGGATACGCAGTATTTT. Encoded protein: CASSETSGVRDTQYF.